These 11 T cell receptor beta chains were sequenced from one sample in a study of shared clonotypes between healthy human individuals. Sequencing was performed with immunoSEQ multiplex PCR; in TCRdb, only in-frame clones are kept and a portion is missing. The data contain about 1.5 million clones, 95% to 99% of them singletons. Sequencing was done on a sample of naive CD4+ T cells sorted from blood. The subset denotes: CD45RA+ positively selected. The receptors originated from a man aged 25 to 40 in good health.

This clone came up once. The chain is built from TRBV25-1 and TRBJ2-1; D unresolved. Germline assignment: CDR1 MGHDK and CDR2 SYGVNS. Trimming removed 4 bases at V and 10 bases at J, with 11 bases between. This CDR3 is built from 12 residues. CDR3 amino acids: CASSVREDEQFF. CDR3 in DNA: TGTGCCAGCAGTGTCCGTGAAGACGAGCAGTTCTTC.

The gene calls are TRBV9 and TRBJ2-1; 9 bases line up with TRBD2. The CDR3 spans 16 residues. Looked up from germline, CDR1 is SGDLS and CDR2 is YYNGEE. With 3 bases clipped from V and 1 base from J, the junction kept 5 bases outside the gene matches. The CDR3 loop reads CASSGSGRGSYNEQFF. CDR3 coding DNA: TGTGCCAGCAGCGGTAGCGGGAGAGGATCCTACAATGAGCAGTTCTTC. Based on the CDR3 plus reference TRBV9 and TRBJ2-1, the full variable domain is DSGVTQTPKHLITATGQRVTLRCSPRSGDLSVYWYQQSLDQGLQFLIQYYNGEERAKGNILERFSAQQFPDLHSELNLSSLELGDSALYFCASSGSGRGSYNEQFFGPGTRLTVL.

In this sample, this clone turned up once. The genes are TRBV6-5 and TRBJ2-7, with D possibly TRBD1 on 6 matching bases. The CDR3 covers 13 residues. Germline loops: CDR1 MNHEY, CDR2 SVGAGI. The ends were cut back, 4 bases at V and 2 bases at J, with 9 bases in the middle. The CDR3 spells CASSSGVTYEQYF. The CDR3 nucleotides read TGTGCCAGCAGTTCAGGGGTTACCTACGAGCAGTACTTC.

The chain has TRBV18 and TRBJ2-3, with TRBD2 matching 9 bases. Germline CDR1 KGHSH, CDR2 LQKENI. CDR3 length: 14 amino acids. The V gene end was trimmed by 6 bases and the J gene end by 4 bases; junction bases not matched to a gene: 5. The CDR3 sequence is CASSGLAGSDTQYF. The CDR3 DNA reads as TGTGCCAGCTCGGGTCTAGCGGGATCAGATACGCAGTATTTT.

This chain joins TRBV5-1 and TRBJ2-7; 8 bases line up with TRBD1. J lost 2 bases, V lost 4 bases, and 14 bases had no gene match. Germline V gene sequence: CDR1 SGHRS, CDR2 YFSETQ. CDR3 length: 17 residues. CDR3 coding DNA: TGCGCCAGCAGCCAAAACCTCAGGGGGCTAGTGGCCTACGAGCAGTACTTC. Its protein product is CASSQNLRGLVAYEQYF.

J is TRBJ2-2 and V is TRBV5-4, with 8 bases lining up with TRBD1. The CDR3 contains 16 residues. The germline CDR1 and CDR2 sequences are SGHNT and YYREEE (reference sequence). The trim removed 1 base at V and 3 bases at J, leaving 5 bases unmatched. In DNA, the CDR3 is TGTGCCAGCAGCTTGAAAAGGACAGGGTACACCGGGGAGCTGTTTTTT. Residues: CASSLKRTGYTGELFF.

This chain links TRBV9 with TRBJ2-1, with 8 nucleotides matching TRBD2. The CDR3 runs 15 residues. V gave up 3 bases and J gave up 9 bases; unmatched junction bases: 11. The germline CDR1 and CDR2 sequences are SGDLS and YYNGEE. The CDR3 coding sequence is TGTGCCAGCAGCGACCTCGATAGCGGGAAGGGTGAGCAGTTCTTC. As protein: CASSDLDSGKGEQFF. Drawing the rest from reference TRBV9 and TRBJ2-1, the complete variable domain is DSGVTQTPKHLITATGQRVTLRCSPRSGDLSVYWYQQSLDQGLQFLIQYYNGEERAKGNILERFSAQQFPDLHSELNLSSLELGDSALYFCASSDLDSGKGEQFFGPGTRLTVL.

The chain recombines TRBV9 with TRBJ2-3; weak D call: TRBD2 (6 bases). The CDR3 has 14 residues. V lost 4 bases and J 3 bases, leaving 12 bases between the germline ends. Germline V gene data show CDR1 as SGDLS and CDR2 as YYNGEE. The CDR3, as DNA: TGTGCCAGCAGCAAACCTGGAGGGACAGATACGCAGTATTTT. Protein: CASSKPGGTDTQYF.

A single count supports this clone. The V gene is TRBV28, the J gene TRBJ2-1; 10 bases line up with TRBD1. The CDR3 loop spans 16 amino acids. Trimming at V came to 6 bases and at J to 9 bases, leaving 14 bases not matched to a gene. CDR1 MDHEN and CDR2 SYDVKM come from the germline V gene. The CDR3 reads CASSLPGTGVLSEQFF. For the CDR3, the DNA is TGTGCCAGCAGCCTGCCCGGGACAGGGGTTCTAAGTGAGCAGTTCTTC.

The V gene is TRBV5-1, the J gene TRBJ2-5; 8 nucleotides line up with TRBD2. V trimming: 2 bases; J trimming: 1 base; junction bases outside the gene matches: 7. Germline loops: CDR1 SGHRS, CDR2 YFSETQ. CDR3 size: 16 residues. CDR3 coding DNA: TGCGCCAGCAGCTTCCGCACGGGGGGGGCCCAAGAGACCCAGTACTTC. Translated, it gives CASSFRTGGAQETQYF. Supplemented by reference TRBV5-1 and TRBJ2-5, the full variable domain reads KAGVTQTPRYLIKTRGQQVTLSCSPISGHRSVSWYQQTPGQGLQFLFEYFSETQRNKGNFPGRFSGRQFSNSRSEMNVSTLELGDSALYLCASSFRTGGAQETQYFGPGTRLLVL.

The chain links TRBV5-1 to TRBJ2-7, with D perhaps TRBD1 (6 bases). The germline V gene has CDR1 SGHRS and CDR2 YFSETQ. Trimming removed 0 bases at V and 0 bases at J, with 10 bases between. The CDR3 runs 15 residues. The CDR3 sequence is CASSLAGHVSYEQYF. CDR3 in DNA: TGCGCCAGCAGCTTGGCGGGACACGTCTCCTACGAGCAGTACTTC.